This entry features one TCR beta chain sequence. This sample was taken from a study of T cells in Graves' hyperthyroidism and ophthalmopathy. RNA transcripts gave rise to amplified TCR beta CDR3 regions. Primed by the HTBI set, a first-round RT-PCR was run on the TCR CDR3. TCRdb independently ran MiXCR on the multiplex PCR reads; one entry per CDR3 protein. The table lists about 210,000 distinct CDR3 sequences, 15% to 20% of them singletons. The CDR3 runs 12 residues. Germline-derived CDR1 and CDR2 are DFQATT and SNEGSKA (reference sequence). The V end lost 1 base, the J end lost 2 bases, and 5 bases lay between the germline ends. Patients with uncontrolled infections, other autoimmune diseases, pregnancy or lactation were excluded.

The specimen was blood. The receptor was isolated from a man between 50 and 59 years old with Graves' hyperthyroidism. The genes are TRBV20-1 and TRBJ1-2, with D hard to call. The DNA of the CDR3 is TGCAGTGCTAGAGGAGACAACTATGGCTACACCTTC. Its translation is CSARGDNYGYTF.